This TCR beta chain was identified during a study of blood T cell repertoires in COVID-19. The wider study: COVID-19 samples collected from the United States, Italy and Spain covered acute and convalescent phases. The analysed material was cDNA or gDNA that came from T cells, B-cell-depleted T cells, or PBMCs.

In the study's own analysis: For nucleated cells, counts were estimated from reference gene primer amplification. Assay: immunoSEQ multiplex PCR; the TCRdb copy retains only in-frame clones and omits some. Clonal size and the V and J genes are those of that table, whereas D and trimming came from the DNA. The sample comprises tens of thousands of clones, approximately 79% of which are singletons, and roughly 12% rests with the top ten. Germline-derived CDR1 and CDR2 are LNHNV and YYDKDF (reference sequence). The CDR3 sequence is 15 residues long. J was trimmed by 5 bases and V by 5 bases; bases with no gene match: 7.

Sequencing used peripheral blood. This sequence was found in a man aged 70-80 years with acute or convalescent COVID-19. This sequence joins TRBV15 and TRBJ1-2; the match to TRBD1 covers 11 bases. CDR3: CATSAPGQGEYGYTF. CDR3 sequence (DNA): TGTGCCACCAGCGCCCCGGGACAGGGGGAGTATGGCTACACCTTC.